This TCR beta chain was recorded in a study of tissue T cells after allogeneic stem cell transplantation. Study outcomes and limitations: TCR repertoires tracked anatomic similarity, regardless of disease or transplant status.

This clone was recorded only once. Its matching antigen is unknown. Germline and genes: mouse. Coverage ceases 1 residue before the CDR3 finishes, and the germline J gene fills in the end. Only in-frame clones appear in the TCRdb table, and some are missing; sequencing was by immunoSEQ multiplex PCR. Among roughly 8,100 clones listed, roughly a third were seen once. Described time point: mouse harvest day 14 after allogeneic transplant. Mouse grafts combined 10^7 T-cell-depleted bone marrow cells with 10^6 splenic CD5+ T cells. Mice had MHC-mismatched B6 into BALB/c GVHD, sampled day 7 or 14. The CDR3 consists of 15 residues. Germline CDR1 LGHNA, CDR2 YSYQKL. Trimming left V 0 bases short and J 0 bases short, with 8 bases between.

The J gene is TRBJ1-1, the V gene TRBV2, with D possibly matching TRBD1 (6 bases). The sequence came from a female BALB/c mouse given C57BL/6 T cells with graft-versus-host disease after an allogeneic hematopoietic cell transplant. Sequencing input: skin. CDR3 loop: CASSQDRGANTEVFF. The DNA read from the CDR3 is TGTGCCAGCAGCCAAGACAGGGGTGCAAACACAGAAGTCTTC.